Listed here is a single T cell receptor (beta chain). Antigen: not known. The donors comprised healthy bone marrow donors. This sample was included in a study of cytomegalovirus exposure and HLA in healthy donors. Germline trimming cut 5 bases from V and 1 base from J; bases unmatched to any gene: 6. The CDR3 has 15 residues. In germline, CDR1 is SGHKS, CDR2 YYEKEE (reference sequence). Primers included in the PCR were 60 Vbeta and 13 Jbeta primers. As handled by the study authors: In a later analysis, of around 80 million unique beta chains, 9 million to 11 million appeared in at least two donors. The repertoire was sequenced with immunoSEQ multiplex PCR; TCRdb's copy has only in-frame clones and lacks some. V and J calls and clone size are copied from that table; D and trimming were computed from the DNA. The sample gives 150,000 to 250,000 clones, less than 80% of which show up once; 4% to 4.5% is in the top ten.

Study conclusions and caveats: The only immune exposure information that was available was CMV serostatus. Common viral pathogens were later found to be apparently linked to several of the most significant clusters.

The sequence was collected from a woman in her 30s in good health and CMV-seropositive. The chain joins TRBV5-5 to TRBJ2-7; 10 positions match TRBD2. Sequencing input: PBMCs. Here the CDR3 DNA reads TGTGCCAGCAGAATCTGGACTAGCGGATCCTACGAGCAGTACTTC. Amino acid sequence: CASRIWTSGSYEQYF.